This passage covers 18 T cell receptor beta chains from one sample sequenced in a study of OX40 agonist ivuxolimab in advanced cancers. Assay used: immunoSEQ multiplex PCR; TCRdb lists only in-frame clones, some missing. Among over 65,000 clones listed, 80% to 95% were seen once. The sample here was CD4+ or CD8+ T cells sorted from blood, taken in a trial of the OX40 agonist ivuxolimab. The source of these receptors is an adult with an advanced solid tumor such as melanoma, head and neck, liver or kidney cancer.

This chain uses TRBV6-5 with TRBJ2-1; D may be TRBD1 (5 bases). Germline V CDR1 and CDR2: MNHEY, SVGAGI. This CDR3 is 13 amino acids long. With 10 bases removed from V and 5 bases from J, the gap between germline ends came to 15 bases. CDR3 DNA: TGTGCCAAGGGGCCTAGTGGAAACAATGAGCAGTTCTTC. This sequence encodes CAKGPSGNNEQFF.

The V gene is TRBV12-5, the J gene TRBJ2-1; 12 bases fit TRBD2. The CDR3 covers 17 residues. Germline CDR1 reads LGHNT; CDR2 reads FRNRAP. The V gene end was trimmed by 5 bases and the J gene end by 3 bases; junction bases not matched to a gene: 8. The CDR3 region has the DNA TGTGCTAGTGGTCTTCCCCTAGCGGGGGGGCGCTACAATGAGCAGTTCTTC. Translation: CASGLPLAGGRYNEQFF.

The chain is built from TRBV29-1 and TRBJ1-2; no firm D call. Germline CDR1 SQVTM, CDR2 ANQGSEA. Trimming removed 3 bases from V and 7 bases from J, with 0 bases in between. This CDR3 has 8 amino acids. The CDR3 region is CSVDGYTF. The DNA for the CDR3 is TGCAGCGTTGATGGCTACACCTTC. Using reference TRBV29-1 and TRBJ1-2 for the parts outside the CDR3, the full variable domain is SAVISQKPSRDICQRGTSLTIQCQVDSQVTMMFWYRQQPGQSLTLIATANQGSEATYESGFVIDKFPISRPNLTFSTLTVSNMSPEDSSIYLCSVDGYTFGSGTRLTVV.

The chain is built from TRBV11-2 and TRBJ2-2; 7 positions match TRBD1. The V segment lost 5 bases and the J segment 4 bases; nucleotides outside the gene matches: 10. The CDR3 runs to 16 residues. Germline V CDR1 and CDR2: SGHAT, FQNNGV. The CDR3 sequence: CASSHTGASVTGELFF. DNA for the CDR3: TGTGCCAGCAGCCATACAGGGGCGTCGGTCACCGGGGAGCTGTTTTTT.

The rearrangement uses TRBV19 and TRBJ1-5, with D possibly being TRBD1 (5 bases). V shed 5 bases and J shed 2 bases, with 16 bases lying between them. The CDR3 totals 16 residues. Germline assignment: CDR1 LNHDA and CDR2 SQIVND (reference sequence). The CDR3 loop reads CASSLQAPYGNQPQHF. CDR3 in DNA: TGTGCCAGTAGTTTACAGGCCCCTTACGGCAATCAGCCCCAGCATTTT.

The chain employs TRBV13 and TRBJ2-1; 11 bases agree with TRBD2. The CDR3 runs 17 residues. V was clipped by 1 base and J by 8 bases; unmatched bases: 10. The germline V gene has CDR1 PRHDT and CDR2 FYEKMQ (reference sequence). The CDR3 spells CASSLAQLAGGLDEQFF. The CDR3, as DNA: TGTGCCAGCAGCTTAGCGCAGCTAGCGGGGGGTCTGGATGAGCAGTTCTTC.

This sequence joins TRBV7-6 and TRBJ2-5; tentative D call: TRBD2 (6 bases). Germline V gene data show CDR1 as SGHVS and CDR2 as FNYEAQ. This CDR3 has 15 residues. Trimming took 4 bases from V and 4 from J, leaving 16 bases between them. CDR3: CASSSPGLRAETQYF. Written as DNA, the CDR3 is TGTGCCAGCAGCTCACCGGGACTGCGGGCAGAGACCCAGTACTTC.

This sequence joins TRBV7-9 and TRBJ2-7; no reliable D call. V dropped 4 bases and J dropped 8 bases, with 12 bases sitting between them. The germline V gene encodes CDR1 SEHNR and CDR2 FQNEAQ (reference sequence). The CDR3 runs to 12 residues. In DNA, the CDR3 is TGTGCCAGCAGCTCGAATGACGCCAAGCAGTACTTC. Its translation: CASSSNDAKQYF.

The chain has TRBV7-9 and TRBJ2-7; tentative D call: TRBD1 (5 bases). Per the germline V gene, CDR1 is SEHNR and CDR2 is FQNEAQ (reference sequence). The length of the CDR3 is 16 residues. The ends were cut back, 4 bases at V and 3 bases at J, with 19 bases in the middle. The CDR3 DNA reads TGTGCCAGCAGCTCGTCAGGGATAGTTTATCTCTACGAGCAGTACTTC. It yields the protein CASSSSGIVYLYEQYF.

CDR3 DNA: TGTGCCAGCAGCGCACGGACGGTAGATACGCAGTATTTT. Translated, it gives CASSARTVDTQYF. The chain is built from TRBV11-2 and TRBJ2-3; no clear D gene. Germline CDR1 is SGHAT and CDR2 is FQNNGV. Trimming removed 5 bases from V and 5 bases from J, with 11 bases in between. The CDR3 extends over 13 amino acids.

The rearrangement joins TRBV4-3 to TRBJ2-1, with 12 positions matching TRBD2. The CDR3 runs 18 residues. V shed 1 base and J 2 bases; nucleotides not matched to a gene: 6. Per the germline V gene, CDR1 is LGHNA and CDR2 is YSLEER. DNA for the CDR3: TGCGCCAGCAGCCAAGGACTAGCGGGGGAGGGCCCCTACAATGAGCAGTTCTTC. Protein: CASSQGLAGEGPYNEQFF.

This rearrangement joins TRBV10-2 to TRBJ2-7; 7 nucleotides align to TRBD2. Germline-derived CDR1 and CDR2 are WSHSY and SAAADI. V trimming: 3 bases; J trimming: 2 bases; junction bases outside the gene matches: 7. There are 15 residues in the CDR3. CDR3 residues: CASSDSVAGAYEQYF. The DNA of the CDR3 is TGCGCCAGCAGTGATTCGGTCGCGGGGGCCTACGAGCAGTACTTC.

This clone was recorded only once. The gene calls are TRBV27 and TRBJ1-5, with D possibly TRBD1 on 5 matching bases. The CDR3 consists of 16 residues. Trimming removed 1 base at V and 6 bases at J, with 16 bases between. Per the germline V gene, CDR1 is MNHEY and CDR2 is SMNVEV (reference sequence). Here the CDR3 DNA reads TGTGCCAGCAGTTTATTAGGGACTCAAATGCTTCAGCCCCAGCATTTT. It is translated as CASSLLGTQMLQPQHF.

This clone has ten or more counts. The chain links TRBV29-1 to TRBJ1-6; TRBD1 matches 11 bases. Trimming at V came to 0 bases and at J to 10 bases, leaving 5 bases not matched to a gene. The CDR3 runs to 15 residues. Germline V gene lookup returns CDR1 SQVTM and CDR2 ANQGSEA. In DNA, the CDR3 is TGCAGCGTTGAAGATAGGGACAGGGGGAGATCACCCCTCCACTTT. As protein: CSVEDRDRGRSPLHF.

The V call is TRBV7-9, the J call TRBJ2-5; 10 nucleotides agree with TRBD2. The CDR3 covers 19 residues. Germline trimming cut 5 bases from V and 3 bases from J; bases unmatched to any gene: 18. Germline V gene lookup returns CDR1 SEHNR and CDR2 FQNEAQ (reference sequence). CDR3 coding DNA: TGTGCCAGCAGCAACCCTGACAACGAGCGGGGGGGTTACAAAGAGACCCAGTACTTC. Its translation is CASSNPDNERGGYKETQYF.

The chain couples TRBV5-1 to TRBJ1-1, with D possibly TRBD1 on 6 matching bases. The CDR3 has 11 amino acids. V lost 10 bases, J lost 6 bases, and 13 bases lay in between. Germline V lookup: CDR1 SGHRS, CDR2 YFSETQ. CDR3 in amino acids: CASSGGPEAFF. CDR3 DNA: TGCGCCTCCTCCGGGGGCCCTGAAGCTTTCTTT.

This chain connects TRBV9 to TRBJ2-7; TRBD1 is a possible D gene (6 bases). V was pared by 0 bases and J by 3 bases, with 10 bases between. Germline CDR1 SGDLS, CDR2 YYNGEE. The CDR3 is 14 amino acids. CDR3 in DNA: TGTGCCAGCAGCGTAGGCGACAGGAGCTACGAGCAGTACTTC. Encoded protein: CASSVGDRSYEQYF.

The V call is TRBV7-3, the J call TRBJ2-1; 12 nucleotides align to TRBD2. Germline lookup yields CDR1 SGHTA and CDR2 FQGTGA. J gave up 0 bases and V 6 bases, and 12 bases lay outside the gene matches. There are 19 residues in the CDR3. The CDR3 DNA reads as TGTGCCAGCAGGGCCACCGGGACTAGCGGGCCAAGCTCCTACAATGAGCAGTTCTTC. This codes for CASRATGTSGPSSYNEQFF.